The sequence of this T cell receptor (beta chain) was determined in a study of blood T cells in healthy people across ages. As regards this clonotype: Its matching antigen is unknown.

Germline CDR1 MNHEY, CDR2 SVGAGI. V was trimmed by 4 bases and J by 1 base, leaving 10 bases between them. This CDR3 spans 15 amino acids. Using a J-beta primer mix together with a sample-barcoded 5' primer, a second PCR was run for 7 to 11 cycles. A single record per CDR3 protein comes from TCRdb applying MiXCR to the 5' RACE reads. The table records around 900,000 distinct CDR3 sequences, around 26% of them present only once. Whole-study findings and limits: Diversity estimates from one million T cells were considered underestimates.

The sample comprised blood. This receptor was identified in a woman older than 75 in good health. The chain couples TRBV6-5 to TRBJ2-2; tentatively, D is TRBD1 or TRBD2 (5 bases each). CDR3 nucleotide sequence: TGTGCCAGCAGTTGGGGGACGAGGAACACCGGGGAGCTGTTTTTT. Protein: CASSWGTRNTGELFF.